This TCR beta chain emerged from a study of blood T cell repertoires in COVID-19. On the study more broadly: The origin of the acute and convalescent COVID-19 samples was the United States, Italy and Spain.

In the authors' methods: Researchers report that nucleated cell counts were estimated from reference gene primer amplification. Clones were read by immunoSEQ multiplex PCR, and TCRdb kept only the in-frame ones, dropping some. That table gives V, J and clone size, and the DNA gave D and trimming. This sample has about 190,000 clones; approximately 79% occur once, and the top ten carry roughly 13%. Trimming took 4 bases from V and 3 from J, leaving 9 bases between them. From germline, CDR1 is SQVTM and CDR2 ANQGSEA. The CDR3 sequence is 13 residues long. This receptor was taken from a man aged 45 to 65 who had recovered from COVID-19. Source material: peripheral blood. The V call is TRBV29-1, the J call TRBJ2-2; TRBD1 is a possible D gene (6 bases). CDR3 protein: CSVVGQHTGELFF. DNA of the CDR3: TGCAGCGTTGTAGGACAGCACACCGGGGAGCTGTTTTTT.